The 21 T cell receptor beta chains below come from one sample, sequenced in a study of blood T cell repertoires in COVID-19 (dated by TCRdb to about 2020). The library came from the immunoSEQ multiplex PCR assay. TCRdb re-hosts the immuneACCESS table, in-frame sequences only. Its copies lack some clones; in the studies checked, an unresolved V gene accounts for under half of them, and the cause for the rest is not known. The sample contains more than 200,000 clones, 75% to 90% of them found a single time. The ten largest clones add up to about 4% of the sample. Sequencing used PBMCs or T cells enriched from blood (not recorded which). These TCRs come from a woman aged 25 to 39 who had recovered from COVID-19.

The chain links TRBV27 to TRBJ1-5; 7 positions agree with TRBD1. The CDR3 loop spans 14 amino acids. Germline CDR1 MNHEY, CDR2 SMNVEV (reference sequence). Germline trimming cut 4 bases from V and 6 bases from J; bases unmatched to any gene: 6. The DNA for the CDR3 is TGTGCCAGCAGTTGGGACAGCTCAGGTCAGCCCCAGCATTTT. Amino acid sequence: CASSWDSSGQPQHF.

This sequence joins TRBV4-3 and TRBJ1-2, with TRBD1 as a possible D gene (5 bases). V was cut by 1 base and J by 1 base, with 13 bases left in between. CDR3 size: 16 residues. Germline loops: CDR1 LGHNA, CDR2 YSLEER. The DNA for the CDR3 is TGCGCCAGCAGCCAAGGGACAACTTATATTAACTATGGCTACACCTTC. Encoded protein: CASSQGTTYINYGYTF.

The rearrangement links TRBV30 to TRBJ2-7, with TRBD2 identical over 8 bases. The CDR3 runs to 14 residues. Losses at the gene ends were 5 bases for V and 2 bases for J; bases not matched to a gene: 8. Germline V gene data show CDR1 as GTSNPN and CDR2 as SVGIG (reference sequence). CDR3 DNA sequence: TGTGCCTGGGGTACGGGACTAGGCACCTACGAGCAGTACTTC. This encodes CAWGTGLGTYEQYF.

The chain employs TRBV30 and TRBJ2-4, with D hard to call. V lost 0 bases and J lost 4, with 10 bases in between. Germline lookup yields CDR1 GTSNPN and CDR2 SVGIG (reference sequence). This CDR3 region has 14 residues. This CDR3 reads CAWSVFGFKNIQYF. CDR3 coding DNA: TGTGCCTGGAGTGTTTTCGGGTTTAAAAACATTCAGTACTTC. Drawing the rest from reference TRBV30 and TRBJ2-4, the complete variable domain is SQTIHQWPATLVQPVGSPLSLECTVEGTSNPNLYWYRQAAGRGLQLLFYSVGIGQISSEVPQNLSASRPQDRQFILSSKKLLLSDSGFYLCAWSVFGFKNIQYFGAGTRLSVL.

Written as DNA, the CDR3 is TGTGCCAGCAGCTTAGTCCTTCAGACAGGGGGCGCAGATCAGCCCCAGCATTTT. Translation gives CASSLVLQTGGADQPQHF. The chain couples TRBV7-9 to TRBJ1-5, with 10 bases that match TRBD1. CDR1 SEHNR and CDR2 FQNEAQ come from the germline V gene (reference sequence). Trimming cost V 1 base and J 5 bases; bases outside gene matches: 11. The CDR3 is 18 residues long.

The chain uses TRBV9 and TRBJ1-6; a weak D match, TRBD1 (6 bases). Per germline, CDR1 SGDLS and CDR2 YYNGEE. Trimming took 3 bases from V and 0 from J, leaving 13 bases between them. This CDR3 is built from 17 residues. In nucleotides, the CDR3 is TGTGCCAGCAGCGCAATTACAGGGATCTCCTATAATTCACCCCTCCACTTT. Translated, it gives CASSAITGISYNSPLHF.

The chain has TRBV13 and TRBJ2-1, with 7 nucleotides matching TRBD2. Germline V gene sequence: CDR1 PRHDT, CDR2 FYEKMQ (reference sequence). The CDR3 contains 21 residues. V lost 4 bases to trimming and J lost 2 bases; unmatched junction nucleotides: 23. CDR3 coding DNA: TGTGCCAGCAGCTCCCAATCCGGACTATCCGGGAGGACCAGAACCTACAATGAGCAGTTCTTC. Its protein product is CASSSQSGLSGRTRTYNEQFF.

This clone has more than one count but fewer than ten. The chain uses TRBV28 and TRBJ2-7; TRBD2 matches 13 bases. The CDR3 is 16 amino acids. Germline CDR1 reads MDHEN; CDR2 reads SYDVKM. Unmatched junction bases numbered 12, after V lost 9 bases and J lost 4 bases. The DNA of the CDR3 is TGTGCCAGTCCACTAGCGGGAGGGCCTTGCGTTTACGAGCAGTACTTC. Translation gives CASPLAGGPCVYEQYF.

This rearrangement joins TRBV4-2 to TRBJ1-4, with 9 bases aligning to TRBD1. V shed 4 bases and J 11 bases; nucleotides not matched to a gene: 11. This CDR3 region has 15 residues. Germline V lookup: CDR1 LGHNA, CDR2 YNFKEQ. The CDR3 loop is CASSLPGQGVGKLFF. For the CDR3, the DNA is TGTGCCAGCAGCCTTCCGGGACAGGGCGTAGGGAAACTGTTTTTT.

In DNA form, the CDR3 reads TGTGCCAGCAGCTTAGCGCGGTCCGTGAACACCGGGGAGCTGTTTTTT. This encodes CASSLARSVNTGELFF. The J gene is TRBJ2-2, the V gene TRBV7-6, with D hard to call. CDR3 length: 16 amino acids. Trimming cost V 0 bases and J 1 base, with 9 bases left between them. From germline, CDR1 is SGHVS and CDR2 FNYEAQ.

V and J are TRBV5-4 and TRBJ1-2, with D unclear. CDR1 is SGHNT and CDR2 is YYREEE in the germline V gene (reference sequence). CDR3 size: 15 residues. Between the trimmed V and J ends, which lost 4 bases and 4 bases, there was a span of 17 bases. CDR3 DNA sequence: TGTGCCAGCAGCCCCACGTTCCTGGGCAGCTATGGCTACACCTTC. Its translation: CASSPTFLGSYGYTF.

V usage is TRBV30 and J usage is TRBJ1-1, with TRBD1 matching 10 bases. The CDR3 contains 15 residues. V gave up 0 bases and J gave up 3 bases; unmatched junction bases: 4. Germline CDR1 reads GTSNPN; CDR2 reads SVGIG (reference sequence). The CDR3, as DNA: TGTGCCTGGAGTGTACTTGGGACAGGGGACACTGAAGCTTTCTTT. Residues: CAWSVLGTGDTEAFF.

This clone was counted only a few times. The gene calls are TRBV6-1 and TRBJ2-2, with 8 bases that match TRBD1. V lost 2 bases and J lost 4; bases outside the gene matches: 3. This CDR3 contains 15 residues. Germline CDR1 and CDR2: MNHNS and SASEGT. CDR3 sequence: CASSELRGPTGELFF. CDR3 DNA: TGTGCCAGCAGTGAACTCAGGGGGCCCACCGGGGAGCTGTTTTTT.

The V call is TRBV4-1, the J call TRBJ1-5; unclear D gene. V dropped 1 base and J dropped 2 bases, with 12 bases sitting between them. Germline V gene data show CDR1 as MGHRA and CDR2 as YSYEKL. This CDR3 has 16 amino acids. CDR3 loop: CASSQVGMRRNQPQHF. DNA for the CDR3: TGCGCCAGCAGCCAAGTAGGTATGCGGCGCAATCAGCCCCAGCATTTT.

This clone appeared once. The chain has TRBV11-2 and TRBJ2-3, with D uncertain. CDR1 SGHAT and CDR2 FQNNGV come from the germline V gene. Trimming removed 9 bases at V and 2 bases at J, with 18 bases between. This CDR3 is built from 15 residues. The CDR3 loop reads CASTNVADSTDTQYF. The CDR3 DNA reads as TGTGCCAGTACCAATGTAGCAGACTCCACAGATACGCAGTATTTT.

This clone showed up just once. This chain joins TRBV7-9 and TRBJ2-7; D not certain. The CDR3 has 16 amino acids. With 3 bases removed from V and 6 bases from J, the gap between germline ends came to 21 bases. The germline CDR1 and CDR2 sequences are SEHNR and FQNEAQ (reference sequence). CDR3 sequence reads: CASSFTLRTHYSEQYF. CDR3 DNA sequence: TGTGCCAGCAGCTTCACACTCAGAACCCACTACTCCGAGCAGTACTTC. Supplemented by reference TRBV7-9 and TRBJ2-7, the full variable domain reads DTGVSQNPRHKITKRGQNVTFRCDPISEHNRLYWYRQTLGQGPEFLTYFQNEAQLEKSRLLSDRFSAERPKGSFSTLEIQRTEQGDSAMYLCASSFTLRTHYSEQYFGPGTRLTVT.

This rearrangement joins TRBV5-1 to TRBJ2-1, with a possible D match to TRBD1 (6 bases). Germline assignment: CDR1 SGHRS and CDR2 YFSETQ. V lost 1 base to trimming and J lost 6 bases, with 8 bases between them. The CDR3 contains 13 residues. CDR3 sequence (DNA): TGCGCCAGCAGCTTGCAGGGGATCAATGAGCAGTTCTTC. Its translation is CASSLQGINEQFF.

The chain employs TRBV27 and TRBJ2-7; no firm D call. Trimming removed 8 bases from V and 0 bases from J, with 17 bases in between. The CDR3 extends over 15 amino acids. Germline V CDR1 and CDR2: MNHEY, SMNVEV (reference sequence). CDR3 DNA sequence: TGTGCCAGCCTCTCCTATCCCGGTAGCTCCTACGAGCAGTACTTC. This gives the protein CASLSYPGSSYEQYF.

V gene TRBV11-3 combines with J gene TRBJ2-1; 9 nucleotides line up with TRBD2. The CDR3 loop spans 15 amino acids. With 1 base clipped from V and 3 bases from J, the junction kept 1 base outside the gene matches. The germline CDR1 and CDR2 sequences are SGHNT and YENEEA. The CDR3 spells CASSLGLADYNEQFF. CDR3 sequence (DNA): TGTGCCAGCAGCTTAGGACTAGCGGACTACAATGAGCAGTTCTTC.

Remarks on this clone: The junction differs from germline at one of its ends, possibly a read error. This chain joins TRBV28 and TRBJ2-7, with 7 bases fitting TRBD2. The CDR3 runs 17 residues. From germline, CDR1 is MDHEN and CDR2 SYDVKM. CDR3 region: CAGSLDPKGRERYEQYF. In DNA form, the CDR3 reads TGTGCCGGCAGTTTGGACCCGAAAGGGCGGGAGAGGTACGAGCAGTACTTC.

The sample holds one count of this clone. The V call is TRBV30, the J call TRBJ2-1; possible D gene TRBD1, 6 bases. Per the germline V gene, CDR1 is GTSNPN and CDR2 is SVGIG (reference sequence). The CDR3 length is 14 residues. Trimming cost V 8 bases and J 0 bases, with 14 bases left between them. DNA of the CDR3: TGTGCCAGTTACAGGGTAAGCTCCTACAATGAGCAGTTCTTC. Its translation: CASYRVSSYNEQFF.